A selection of T cell receptor beta chains follows, all from one sample in a study of T cell repertoires in cytomegalovirus infection. TCRdb processed the reads anew with MiXCR; each CDR3 protein has one entry. The data show almost 550,000 distinct CDR3 sequences, 16% seen once. The sequenced sample consisted of CD8+ T cells from PBMCs. These receptors were collected from a human donor in good health (CMV status not recorded). Some clones in this sample may be carry-over from other donors' samples. Each CDR3 is given with its conserved first and last residue. The D gene is left open where the match is weak. Expanded clones are given a class, and other clones once, few, many or no size at all.

.,TRBV28,few,TRBJ1-4,CASSLLSHGGANEKLFF,TGTGCCAGCAGTTTATTGAGTCATGGGGGAGCTAATGAAAAACTGTTTTTT
.,TRBV24-1,few,TRBJ2-1,CATSADYNEQFF,TGTGCCACCTCGGCGGATTACAATGAGCAGTTCTTC
TRBD1,TRBV29-1,.,TRBJ2-1,CSVEGAIEQFF,TGCAGCGTCGAGGGGGCTATTGAGCAGTTCTTC
.,TRBV4-1,many,TRBJ1-5,CASSQGVTNQPQHF,TGCGCCAGCAGCCAAGGAGTGACGAATCAGCCCCAGCATTTT
.,TRBV4-1,many,TRBJ2-5,CASSQNGGSRETQYF,TGCGCCAGCAGCCAGAATGGGGGTTCGAGAGAGACCCAGTACTTC
.,TRBV7-3,many,TRBJ2-7,CASSPSTASYEQYF,TGTGCCAGCAGCCCGTCGACAGCCTCCTACGAGCAGTACTTC
.,TRBV27,many,TRBJ1-2,CASSSPGEQGYGYTF,TGTGCCAGCAGTTCCCCCGGAGAACAAGGATATGGCTACACCTTC
.,TRBV27,many,TRBJ1-1,CASHQKGSVNTEAFF,TGTGCCAGTCATCAAAAGGGGTCGGTGAACACTGAAGCTTTCTTT
.,TRBV11-3,many,TRBJ2-1,CASSLTLQGGVTYEQFF,TGTGCCAGCAGCTTAACGCTCCAGGGGGGGGTTACTTATGAGCAGTTCTTC
.,TRBV7-8,many,TRBJ1-6,CASTQEAQTPNSPLHF,TGTGCCAGCACCCAGGAGGCCCAGACTCCTAATTCACCCCTCCACTTT